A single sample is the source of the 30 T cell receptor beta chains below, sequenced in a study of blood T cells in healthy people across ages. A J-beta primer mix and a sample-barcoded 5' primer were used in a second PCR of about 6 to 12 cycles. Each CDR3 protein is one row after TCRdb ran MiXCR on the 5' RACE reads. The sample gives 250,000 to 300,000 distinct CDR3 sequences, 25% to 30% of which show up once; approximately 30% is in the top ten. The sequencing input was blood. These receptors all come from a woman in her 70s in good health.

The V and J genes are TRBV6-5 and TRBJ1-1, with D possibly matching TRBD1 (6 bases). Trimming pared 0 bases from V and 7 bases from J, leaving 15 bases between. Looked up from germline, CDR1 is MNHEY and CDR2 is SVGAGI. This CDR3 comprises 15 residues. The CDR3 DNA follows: TGTGCCAGCAGTTACTCGTGGGGGGCGGAAATTGAAGCTTTCTTT. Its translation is CASSYSWGAEIEAFF.

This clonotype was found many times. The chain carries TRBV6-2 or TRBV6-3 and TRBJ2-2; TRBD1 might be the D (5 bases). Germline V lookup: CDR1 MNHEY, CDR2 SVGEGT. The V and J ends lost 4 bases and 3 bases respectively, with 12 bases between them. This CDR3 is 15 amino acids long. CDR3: CASSSAGRDTGELFF. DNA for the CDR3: TGTGCCAGCAGTTCGGCCGGCAGGGACACCGGGGAGCTGTTTTTT.

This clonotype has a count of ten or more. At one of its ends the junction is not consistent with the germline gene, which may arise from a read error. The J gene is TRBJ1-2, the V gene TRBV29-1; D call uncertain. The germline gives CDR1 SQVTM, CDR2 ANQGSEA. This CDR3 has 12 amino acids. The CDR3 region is CSIVEGMGGYTF. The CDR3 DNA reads TGTAGTATAGTCGAAGGAATGGGGGGCTACACCTTC.

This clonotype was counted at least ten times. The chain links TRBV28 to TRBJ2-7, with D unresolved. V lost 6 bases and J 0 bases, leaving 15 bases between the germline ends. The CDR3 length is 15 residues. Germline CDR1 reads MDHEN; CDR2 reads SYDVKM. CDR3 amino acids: CASSRPSTLSYEQYF. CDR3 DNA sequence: TGTGCCAGCAGCCGACCCTCGACTCTCTCCTACGAGCAGTACTTC.

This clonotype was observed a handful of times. CDR3 sequence: CASSLGLAGAKADTQYF. In nucleotides, the CDR3 is TGTGCCAGCAGCTTAGGACTAGCGGGTGCCAAAGCAGATACGCAGTATTTT. The chain joins TRBV7-9 to TRBJ2-3, with 10 bases aligning to TRBD2. CDR1 and CDR2 from the germline V gene are SEHNR and FQNEAQ (reference sequence). The CDR3 length is 17 residues. J gave up 4 bases and V 1 base, and 8 bases lay outside the gene matches.

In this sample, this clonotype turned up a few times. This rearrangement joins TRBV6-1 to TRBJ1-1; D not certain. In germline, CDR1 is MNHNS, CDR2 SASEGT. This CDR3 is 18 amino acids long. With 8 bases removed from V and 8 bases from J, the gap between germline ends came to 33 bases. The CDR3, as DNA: TGTGCCAGCCATCGCCCCCCTCCCTCTACGGTGGACCACTGGGAAGCTTTCTTT. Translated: CASHRPPPSTVDHWEAFF.

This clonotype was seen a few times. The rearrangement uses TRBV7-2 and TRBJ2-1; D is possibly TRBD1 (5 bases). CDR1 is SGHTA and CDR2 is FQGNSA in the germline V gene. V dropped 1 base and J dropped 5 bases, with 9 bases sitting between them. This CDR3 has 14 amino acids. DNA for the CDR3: TGTGCCAGCAGCTTAGGGACAAACGACAATGAGCAGTTCTTC. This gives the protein CASSLGTNDNEQFF.

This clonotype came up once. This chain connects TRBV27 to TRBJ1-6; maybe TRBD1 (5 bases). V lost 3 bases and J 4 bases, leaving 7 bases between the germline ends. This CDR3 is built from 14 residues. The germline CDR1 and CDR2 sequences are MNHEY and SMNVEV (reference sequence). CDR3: CASSFGGYNSPLHF. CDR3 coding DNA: TGTGCCAGCAGTTTTGGGGGTTATAATTCACCCCTCCACTTT.

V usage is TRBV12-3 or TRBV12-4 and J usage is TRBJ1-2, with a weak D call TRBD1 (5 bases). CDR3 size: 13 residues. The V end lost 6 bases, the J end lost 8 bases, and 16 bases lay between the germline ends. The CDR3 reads CASRAKGVRGYTF. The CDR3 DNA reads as TGTGCCAGCAGGGCGAAAGGGGTCCGGGGCTACACCTTC.

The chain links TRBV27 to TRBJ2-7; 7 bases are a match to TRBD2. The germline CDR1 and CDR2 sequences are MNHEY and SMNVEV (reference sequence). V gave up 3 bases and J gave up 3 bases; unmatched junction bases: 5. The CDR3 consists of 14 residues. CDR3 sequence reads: CASSLGGPNYEQYF. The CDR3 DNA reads TGTGCCAGCAGTTTGGGAGGGCCGAACTACGAGCAGTACTTC.

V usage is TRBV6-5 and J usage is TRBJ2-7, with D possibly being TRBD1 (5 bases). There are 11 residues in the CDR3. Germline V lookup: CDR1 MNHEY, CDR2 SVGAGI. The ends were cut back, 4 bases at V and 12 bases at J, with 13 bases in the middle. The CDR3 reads CASSSDSSWYF. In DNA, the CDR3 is TGTGCCAGCAGTTCAGACAGCTCGTGGTACTTC.

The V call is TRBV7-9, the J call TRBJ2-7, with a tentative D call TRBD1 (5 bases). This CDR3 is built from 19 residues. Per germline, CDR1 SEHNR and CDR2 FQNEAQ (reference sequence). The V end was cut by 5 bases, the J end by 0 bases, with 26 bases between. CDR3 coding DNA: TGTGCCAGCAGCGCTAGACAGAAGGGGCCCCGATTTAGCTCCTACGAGCAGTACTTC. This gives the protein CASSARQKGPRFSSYEQYF.

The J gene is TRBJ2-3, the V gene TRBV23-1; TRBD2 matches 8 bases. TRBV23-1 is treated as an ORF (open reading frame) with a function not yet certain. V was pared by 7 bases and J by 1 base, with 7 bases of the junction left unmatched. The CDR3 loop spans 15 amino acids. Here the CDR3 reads CASIPVAGRTDTQYF. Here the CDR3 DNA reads TGCGCCAGCATACCAGTAGCGGGACGCACAGATACGCAGTATTTT.

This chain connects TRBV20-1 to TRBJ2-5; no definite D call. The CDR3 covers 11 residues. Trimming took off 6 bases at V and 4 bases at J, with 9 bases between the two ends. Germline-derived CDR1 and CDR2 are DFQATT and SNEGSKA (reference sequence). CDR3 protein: CSAKMGETQYF. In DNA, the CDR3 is TGCAGTGCCAAGATGGGAGAGACCCAGTACTTC.

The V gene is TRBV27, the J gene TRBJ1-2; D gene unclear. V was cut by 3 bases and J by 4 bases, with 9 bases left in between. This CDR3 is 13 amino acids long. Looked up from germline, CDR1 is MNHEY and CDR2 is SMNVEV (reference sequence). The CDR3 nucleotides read TGTGCCAGCAGTTTTTTCCCGTTCTATGGCTACACCTTC. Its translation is CASSFFPFYGYTF.

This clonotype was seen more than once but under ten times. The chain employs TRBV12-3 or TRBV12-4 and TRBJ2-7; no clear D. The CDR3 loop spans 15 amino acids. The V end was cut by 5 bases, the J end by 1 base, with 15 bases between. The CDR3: CASSPSQRQSYEQYF. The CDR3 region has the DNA TGTGCCAGCAGTCCCAGTCAAAGACAATCCTACGAGCAGTACTTC.

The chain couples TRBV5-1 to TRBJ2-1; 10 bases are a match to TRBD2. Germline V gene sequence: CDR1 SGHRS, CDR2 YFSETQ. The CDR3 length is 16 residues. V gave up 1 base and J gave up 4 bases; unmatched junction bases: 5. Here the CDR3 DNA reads TGCGCCAGCAGCTTGACCGGGACTAGCGAGTACAATGAGCAGTTCTTC. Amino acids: CASSLTGTSEYNEQFF.

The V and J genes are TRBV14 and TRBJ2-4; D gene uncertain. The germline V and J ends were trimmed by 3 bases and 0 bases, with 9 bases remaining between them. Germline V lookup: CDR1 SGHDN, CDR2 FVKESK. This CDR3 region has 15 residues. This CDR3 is CASSQESAAKNIQYF. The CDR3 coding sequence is TGTGCCAGCAGCCAGGAATCAGCAGCCAAAAACATTCAGTACTTC.

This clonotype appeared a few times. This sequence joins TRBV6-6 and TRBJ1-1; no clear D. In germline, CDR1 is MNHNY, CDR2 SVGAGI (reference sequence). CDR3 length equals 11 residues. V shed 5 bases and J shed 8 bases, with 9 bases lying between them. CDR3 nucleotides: TGTGCCAGCAGTCACAACAGAGAAGCTTTCTTT. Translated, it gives CASSHNREAFF.

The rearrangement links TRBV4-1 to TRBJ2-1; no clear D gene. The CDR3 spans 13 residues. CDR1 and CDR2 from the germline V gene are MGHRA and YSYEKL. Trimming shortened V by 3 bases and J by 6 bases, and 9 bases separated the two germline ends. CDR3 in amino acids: CASSQERTNEQFF. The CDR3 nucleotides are TGCGCCAGCAGCCAGGAACGGACCAATGAGCAGTTCTTC.

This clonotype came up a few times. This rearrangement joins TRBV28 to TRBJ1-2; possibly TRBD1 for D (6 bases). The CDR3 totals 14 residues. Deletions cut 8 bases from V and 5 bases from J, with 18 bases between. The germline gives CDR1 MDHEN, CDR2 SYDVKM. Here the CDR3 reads CASGPPDRIYGYTF. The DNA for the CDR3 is TGTGCCAGCGGACCACCCGACAGGATTTATGGCTACACCTTC.

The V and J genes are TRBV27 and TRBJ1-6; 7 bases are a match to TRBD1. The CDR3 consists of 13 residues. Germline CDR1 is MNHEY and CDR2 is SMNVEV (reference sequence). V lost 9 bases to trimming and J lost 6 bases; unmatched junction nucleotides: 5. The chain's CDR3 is CASTGQFNSPLHF. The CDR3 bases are TGTGCCAGTACGGGACAGTTTAATTCACCCCTCCACTTT.

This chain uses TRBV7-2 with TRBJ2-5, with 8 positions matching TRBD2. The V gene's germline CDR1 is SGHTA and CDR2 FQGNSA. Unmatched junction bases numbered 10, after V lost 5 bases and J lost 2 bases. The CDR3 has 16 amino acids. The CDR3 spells CASSPGGARPQETQYF. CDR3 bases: TGTGCCAGCAGCCCGGGGGGGGCAAGACCGCAAGAGACCCAGTACTTC. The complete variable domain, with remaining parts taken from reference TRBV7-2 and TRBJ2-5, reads GAGVSQSPSNKVTEKGKDVELRCDPISGHTALYWYRQSLGQGLEFLIYFQGNSAPDKSGLPSDRFSAERTGGSVSTLTIQRTQQEDSAVYLCASSPGGARPQETQYFGPGTRLLVL.

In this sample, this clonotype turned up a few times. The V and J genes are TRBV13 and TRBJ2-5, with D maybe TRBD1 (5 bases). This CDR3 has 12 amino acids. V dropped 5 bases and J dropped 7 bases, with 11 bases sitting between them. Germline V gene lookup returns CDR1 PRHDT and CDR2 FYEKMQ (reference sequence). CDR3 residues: CASSRSQGTQYF. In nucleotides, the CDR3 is TGTGCCAGCAGCCGATCCCAGGGGACCCAGTACTTC.

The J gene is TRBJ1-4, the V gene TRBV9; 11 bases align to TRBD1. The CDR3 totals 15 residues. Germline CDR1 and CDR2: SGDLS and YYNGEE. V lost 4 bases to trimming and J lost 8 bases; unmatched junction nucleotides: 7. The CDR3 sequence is CASSRGQGADEKLFF. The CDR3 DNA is TGTGCCAGCAGCAGAGGACAGGGGGCAGACGAAAAACTGTTTTTT.

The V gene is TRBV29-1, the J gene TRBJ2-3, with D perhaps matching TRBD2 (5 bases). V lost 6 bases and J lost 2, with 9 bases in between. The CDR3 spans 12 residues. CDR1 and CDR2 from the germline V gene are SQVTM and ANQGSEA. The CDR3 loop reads CSVAGYTDTQYF. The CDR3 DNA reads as TGCAGCGTGGCGGGCTACACAGATACGCAGTATTTT.

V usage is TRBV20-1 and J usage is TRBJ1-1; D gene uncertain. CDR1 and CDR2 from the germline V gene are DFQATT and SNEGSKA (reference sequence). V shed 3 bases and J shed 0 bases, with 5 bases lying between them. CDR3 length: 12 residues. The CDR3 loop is CSASEVNTEAFF. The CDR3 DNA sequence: TGCAGTGCTAGTGAGGTGAACACTGAAGCTTTCTTT.

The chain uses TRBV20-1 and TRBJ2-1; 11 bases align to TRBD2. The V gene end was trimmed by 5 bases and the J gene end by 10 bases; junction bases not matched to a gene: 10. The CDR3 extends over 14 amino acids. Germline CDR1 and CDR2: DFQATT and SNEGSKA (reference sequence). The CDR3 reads CSAPPLAGVDEQFF. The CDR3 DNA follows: TGCAGTGCTCCCCCACTAGCGGGAGTCGACGAGCAGTTCTTC.

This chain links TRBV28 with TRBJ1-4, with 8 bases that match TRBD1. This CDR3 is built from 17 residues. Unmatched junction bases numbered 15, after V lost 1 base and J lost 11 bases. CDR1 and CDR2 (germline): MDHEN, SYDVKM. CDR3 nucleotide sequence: TGTGCCAGCAGTTTATACGCCAGGGGGCGGACTGGGGAGAAACTGTTTTTT. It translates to CASSLYARGRTGEKLFF.

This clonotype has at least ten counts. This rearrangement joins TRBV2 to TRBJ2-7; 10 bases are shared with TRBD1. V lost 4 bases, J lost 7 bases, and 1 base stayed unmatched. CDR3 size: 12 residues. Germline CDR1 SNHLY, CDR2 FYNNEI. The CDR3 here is CASSGTGGEQYF. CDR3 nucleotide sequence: TGTGCCAGCAGTGGGACAGGGGGAGAGCAGTACTTC.